Listed here are 6 T cell receptor beta chains from one sample, sequenced in a study of vaccination and CD4 T cells after COVID-19. Specified treatment: roughly nine-day PBMC culture with coronavirus spike peptide pools or control peptides (ViraFEST assay). The antigens of these receptors remain unknown. With the Oncomine TCR Beta short-read assay, DNA from cultured CD4+ T cells was sequenced. MiXCR, applied by TCRdb to the PCR reads, yields one record per CDR3 protein. Here the sample spans 8,000 to 10,000 distinct CDR3 sequences, roughly 61% being singletons. The source material was CD4+ T cells from blood, cultured in vitro. These receptors came from a human donor who had recovered from COVID-19.

J is TRBJ2-1 and V is TRBV6-1; TRBD2 is a possible D gene (5 bases). The CDR3 is 15 residues long. V was shortened by 7 bases and J by 2 bases, with 15 bases between the two germline ends. CDR1 is MNHNS, CDR2 SASEGT, per germline. CDR3 sequence: CASIRLRDTYNEQFF. The CDR3 coding sequence is TGTGCCAGCATACGCCTCCGGGATACCTACAATGAGCAGTTCTTC.

CDR3 nucleotides: TGTGCCAGCAGTGACAGGGTATGGATAAATCAGCCCCAGCATTTT. It encodes CASSDRVWINQPQHF. The rearrangement joins TRBV2 to TRBJ1-5; the D gene is possibly TRBD1 (5 bases). The CDR3 is 15 amino acids. Trimming removed 3 bases at V and 4 bases at J, with 13 bases between. The germline V gene has CDR1 SNHLY and CDR2 FYNNEI.

The chain employs TRBV7-2 and TRBJ2-5; no reliable D call. Germline lookup yields CDR1 SGHTA and CDR2 FQGNSA. V was clipped by 1 base and J by 3 bases, with 12 bases between them. The CDR3 spans 15 residues. In nucleotides, the CDR3 is TGTGCCAGCAGCTTAGGACCAGCGCTCGAAGAGACCCAGTACTTC. Protein product: CASSLGPALEETQYF.

The V gene is TRBV28, the J gene TRBJ1-5; D perhaps matches TRBD1 (5 bases). The CDR3 extends over 16 amino acids. Germline loops: CDR1 MDHEN, CDR2 SYDVKM. Trimming left V 2 bases short and J 7 bases short, with 18 bases between. CDR3 nucleotides: TGTGCCAGCAGTTTAGCTCGGGCCAGGGAAGGCCAGCCCCAGCATTTT. Encoded protein: CASSLARAREGQPQHF.

This clonotype was seen a few times. The chain is built from TRBV5-4 and TRBJ1-1; D is ambiguous. V lost 1 base and J 5 bases, leaving 9 bases between the germline ends. In germline, CDR1 is SGHNT, CDR2 YYREEE (reference sequence). The CDR3 is 13 residues long. The DNA for the CDR3 is TGTGCCAGCAGCTTGCAAGGCCAGACTGAAGCTTTCTTT. Translated, it gives CASSLQGQTEAFF.

The chain is built from TRBV15 and TRBJ2-4; D perhaps matches TRBD2 (7 bases). The CDR3 length is 16 residues. V was clipped by 3 bases and J by 0 bases, with 12 bases between them. CDR1 is LNHNV, CDR2 YYDKDF, per germline (reference sequence). The CDR3 region is CATSRVRGLAKNIQYF. CDR3 nucleotide sequence: TGTGCCACCAGCAGGGTGCGGGGGCTAGCCAAAAACATTCAGTACTTC. Combining the CDR3 with reference TRBV15 and TRBJ2-4 gives the whole variable domain DAMVIQNPRYQVTQFGKPVTLSCSQTLNHNVMYWYQQKSSQAPKLLFHYYDKDFNNEADTPDNFQSRRPNTSFCFLDIRSPGLGDTAMYLCATSRVRGLAKNIQYFGAGTRLSVL.